A single sample gave rise to the 8 T cell receptor beta chains below, sequenced in a study of radiation and T cells in renal cell carcinoma. The time point: baseline pretreatment blood. Sample treatment: 15 Gy SBRT to primary tumor, nephrectomy 4 weeks later. Repertoires were generated with immunoSEQ multiplex PCR, while TCRdb's copy carries only in-frame clones and drops some. In the table there are tens of thousands of clones, approximately 80% of which are singletons. The specimen was blood, collected from a patient whose treatment included radiotherapy and nephrectomy. The receptors were gathered from a man aged 60 to 75 with renal cell carcinoma.

This clone was detected a few times. The CDR3 nucleotides read TGTGCCAGCAGCTTCTTCCCGGGAGAAGACGGGGAGCTGTTTTTT. As protein: CASSFFPGEDGELFF. The rearrangement joins TRBV7-6 to TRBJ2-2, with D possibly matching TRBD2 (6 bases). The germline gives CDR1 SGHVS, CDR2 FNYEAQ. The CDR3 sequence is 15 residues long. V lost 3 bases and J lost 7, with 15 bases in between.

V usage is TRBV6-5 and J usage is TRBJ1-1, with D tentatively TRBD1 (5 bases). The CDR3 loop spans 14 amino acids. Trimming left V 4 bases short and J 0 bases short, with 9 bases between. CDR1 and CDR2 from the germline V gene are MNHEY and SVGAGI. The CDR3 loop reads CASSLRQMNTEAFF. CDR3 in DNA: TGTGCCAGCAGTTTGCGACAGATGAACACTGAAGCTTTCTTT.

V usage is TRBV10-1 and J usage is TRBJ2-5; 10 bases line up with TRBD2. J was trimmed by 5 bases and V by 4 bases; bases with no gene match: 13. CDR3 length: 17 amino acids. Per germline, CDR1 WNHNN and CDR2 SYGVQD (reference sequence). The CDR3 coding sequence is TGCGCCAGCAGTGGGGGGCTAGCGGGAGAATTAGGGGAGACCCAGTACTTC. Translation: CASSGGLAGELGETQYF.

As regards this clone: The junction and the germline gene differ at one end; a read error may be behind it. The chain links TRBV5-4 to TRBJ1-1; D ambiguous. The length of the CDR3 is 12 residues. CDR1 is SGHNT, CDR2 YYREEE, per germline (reference sequence). The CDR3 nucleotides read TGCGCCAGCAGCCAAGCGAACACTGAAGCTTTCTTT. It codes for CASSQANTEAFF. The variable domain in full, with the rest retrieved from reference TRBV5-4 and TRBJ1-1, is ETGVTQSPTHLIKTRGQQVTLRCSSQSGHNTVSWYQQALGQGPQFIFQYYREEENGRGNFPPRFSGLQFPNYSSELNVNALELDDSALYLCASSQANTEAFFGQGTRLTVV.

CDR3 in DNA: TGTGCCAGCTCACCGGGACTTAACACAGATACGCAGTATTTT. Its protein product is CASSPGLNTDTQYF. V is TRBV18 and J is TRBJ2-3; D perhaps matches TRBD2 (6 bases). Trimming pared 3 bases from V and 2 bases from J, leaving 9 bases between. The germline CDR1 and CDR2 sequences are KGHSH and LQKENI. The CDR3 loop spans 14 amino acids.

The rearrangement joins TRBV15 to TRBJ2-1; 8 bases map to TRBD2. J was trimmed by 4 bases and V by 0 bases; bases with no gene match: 11. The germline V gene has CDR1 LNHNV and CDR2 YYDKDF (reference sequence). The CDR3 has 18 amino acids. This CDR3 is CATSREPETSGYYNEQFF. The CDR3 bases are TGTGCCACCAGCAGAGAGCCAGAAACTAGCGGATATTACAATGAGCAGTTCTTC.

CDR3 residues: CASSLFIGAQETQYF. In DNA, the CDR3 is TGTGCCAGCAGCTTATTTATCGGGGCTCAAGAGACCCAGTACTTC. The chain couples TRBV7-9 to TRBJ2-5, with D possibly called TRBD1 or TRBD2 (5 bases each). The CDR3 runs to 15 residues. The ends were cut back, 2 bases at V and 2 bases at J, with 12 bases in the middle. Germline V gives CDR1 SEHNR, CDR2 FQNEAQ (reference sequence).

The V call is TRBV6-4, the J call TRBJ2-3; TRBD2 aligns across 9 bases. The CDR3 extends over 15 amino acids. V was clipped by 5 bases and J by 3 bases; unmatched bases: 6. Germline V gene data show CDR1 as MRHNA and CDR2 as SNTAGT. The CDR3 sequence is CASSPLAGRTDTQYF. For the CDR3, the DNA is TGTGCCAGCAGTCCCCTAGCGGGAAGGACAGATACGCAGTATTTT.